This is a list of T cell receptor beta chains from one sample in a study of neoadjuvant anti-PD-1 for oral cavity cancer. Only in-frame clones appear in the TCRdb table, and some are missing; sequencing was by immunoSEQ multiplex PCR. Seen here are 6,000 to 9,500 clones, around 48% observed once, and the top ten hold approximately 11%. This specimen consisted of tumor tissue, obtained before nivolumab (anti-PD-1) treatment. These receptor sequences come from a person aged 35-79 years with oral cavity squamous cell carcinoma. CDR3s include the opening cysteine and the closing phenylalanine or tryptophan. A D gene is named only where the DNA matches it firmly. The size field is filled for only some rows; it gives once, few, many or a size class.

cdr3_aa	cdr3_nt	j_call	d_call	clone_size	v_call
CASNLASGADTQYF	TGTGCCAGCAACCTGGCTAGCGGGGCAGATACGCAGTATTTT	TRBJ2-3	.	.	TRBV21-1
CASRLGGLMNTGELFF	TGTGCCAGTAGGTTGGGGGGGCTCATGAACACCGGGGAGCTGTTTTTT	TRBJ2-2	.	.	TRBV19
CASRKAGLGEKLFF	TGTGCCAGCCGCAAAGCTGGGCTTGGTGAAAAACTGTTTTTT	TRBJ1-4	.	.	TRBV5-8
CASSVKDSNQPQHF	TGTGCCAGTAGTGTAAAAGATAGCAATCAGCCCCAGCATTTT	TRBJ1-5	.	.	TRBV19
CASRQGGNTIYF	TGTGCCAGCCGGCAGGGGGGAAACACCATATATTTT	TRBJ1-3	.	.	TRBV6-5
CASSSAGFRSGANVLTF	TGTGCCAGCAGTTCCGCGGGTTTCCGCTCTGGGGCCAACGTCCTGACTTTC	TRBJ2-6	.	few	TRBV27
CASSQGLAGGYQETQYF	TGTGCCAGCAGCCAGGGACTAGCGGGAGGGTACCAAGAGACCCAGTACTTC	TRBJ2-5	TRBD2	.	TRBV14
CSVVLGTGNYEQYF	TGCAGCGTTGTCTTGGGAACGGGCAACTACGAGCAGTACTTC	TRBJ2-7	.	.	TRBV29-1
CASSVLMNTEAFF	TGTGCCAGCAGCGTTTTGATGAACACTGAAGCTTTCTTT	TRBJ1-1	.	.	TRBV9
CASSSYRVTDQETQYF	TGTGCCAGCAGTTCCTACAGGGTTACTGACCAAGAGACCCAGTACTTC	TRBJ2-5	.	.	TRBV28
CASSAGQTTNEKLFF	TGTGCCAGCAGCGCCGGACAGACAACTAATGAAAAACTGTTTTTT	TRBJ1-4	.	.	TRBV6-1
CASSQLRETQYF	TGTGCCAGCAGCCAGCTGAGGGAGACCCAGTACTTC	TRBJ2-5	.	.	TRBV14
CASSRVGWYEQYF	TGTGCCAGCAGCCGAGTTGGGTGGTACGAGCAGTACTTC	TRBJ2-7	.	few	TRBV7-9
CASSSPQRENSYEQYF	TGTGCCAGCAGTAGTCCCCAGCGGGAGAATTCCTACGAGCAGTACTTC	TRBJ2-7	TRBD2	.	TRBV6-6
CATSREDGDREKLFF	TGTGCCACCAGCAGAGAGGATGGAGATCGAGAAAAACTGTTTTTT	TRBJ1-4	.	few	TRBV15
CASSTQRGETQYF	TGTGCCAGCAGCACCCAGCGGGGGGAGACCCAGTACTTC	TRBJ2-5	TRBD2	once	TRBV7-3
CASSAMQETQYF	TGTGCCAGCAGTGCAATGCAAGAGACCCAGTACTTC	TRBJ2-5	.	few	TRBV6-1
CASSWDSSSYEQYF	TGTGCCAGCAGTTGGGACAGTAGCTCCTACGAGCAGTACTTC	TRBJ2-7	TRBD1	.	TRBV2
CASTRTWNTGELFF	TGTGCCAGCACCCGGACCTGGAACACCGGGGAGCTGTTTTTT	TRBJ2-2	.	few	TRBV27
CASRTGVLNTEAFF	TGTGCCAGCAGGACAGGGGTCTTGAACACTGAAGCTTTCTTT	TRBJ1-1	TRBD1	.	TRBV5-4
CASSEAGVTDTQYF	TGTGCCAGCAGTGAAGCTGGGGTCACAGATACGCAGTATTTT	TRBJ2-3	.	.	TRBV6-1
CASSKTDNEQFF	TGTGCCAGCAGTAAAACAGACAATGAGCAGTTCTTC	TRBJ2-1	.	.	TRBV6-6
CASSRTFASYEQYF	TGTGCCAGCAGTCGGACATTTGCCTCCTACGAGCAGTACTTC	TRBJ2-7	.	few	TRBV27
CASSLKGGGTGMRTEAFF	TGTGCCAGCAGCTTAAAAGGGGGAGGAACAGGGATGAGGACTGAAGCTTTCTTT	TRBJ1-1	.	.	TRBV7-9
CASSPNGQNTGELFF	TGTGCCAGCTCACCCAACGGACAGAACACCGGGGAGCTGTTTTTT	TRBJ2-2	.	.	TRBV18
CASTEKNTEAFF	TGTGCCAGCACCGAGAAGAACACTGAAGCTTTCTTT	TRBJ1-1	.	.	TRBV6-6
CASSLPTATWETQYF	TGTGCCAGCAGCTTGCCGACTGCTACCTGGGAGACCCAGTACTTC	TRBJ2-5	.	.	TRBV5-4
CASSIRGAPEQYF	TGTGCCAGTAGTATCCGGGGCGCTCCCGAGCAGTACTTC	TRBJ2-7	.	.	TRBV19
CASSALAGYQGTGELFF	TGTGCCAGCAGTGCGTTAGCGGGGTACCAGGGCACCGGGGAGCTGTTTTTT	TRBJ2-2	TRBD2	.	TRBV2
CASSAQGWDTIYF	TGTGCCAGCAGCGCCCAGGGTTGGGACACCATATATTTT	TRBJ1-3	.	.	TRBV9
CASSLTGEDYGYTF	TGTGCCAGCAGCTTGACAGGGGAGGACTATGGCTACACCTTC	TRBJ1-2	TRBD1	.	TRBV5-6
CASTAREGTGELFF	TGTGCCAGCACAGCCAGGGAGGGCACCGGGGAGCTGTTTTTT	TRBJ2-2	TRBD2	.	TRBV7-2
CASTMGRGSFHEQYF	TGTGCCAGTACCATGGGCAGGGGATCCTTTCACGAGCAGTACTTC	TRBJ2-7	.	.	TRBV19
CASSCRHPKSWTDTQYF	TGTGCCAGCAGCTGTAGGCACCCCAAGTCTTGGACAGATACGCAGTATTTT	TRBJ2-3	.	.	TRBV11-3
CASSQLTSGVLQETQYF	TGTGCCAGCAGCCAACTGACTAGCGGAGTCCTACAAGAGACCCAGTACTTC	TRBJ2-5	TRBD2	.	TRBV7-8
CASSSLDAGNTEAFF	TGTGCCAGCAGCTCCCTTGATGCCGGGAACACTGAAGCTTTCTTT	TRBJ1-1	.	few	TRBV7-9
CASSLLTGGNGYTF	TGTGCCAGCAGTCTTTTGACAGGGGGCAATGGCTACACCTTC	TRBJ1-2	TRBD1	.	TRBV27
CASSFRLAGFSDTQYF	TGTGCCAGCAGCTTCAGACTAGCGGGATTCTCAGATACGCAGTATTTT	TRBJ2-3	TRBD2	.	TRBV5-8
CASSLGTSGSQTQYF	TGTGCCAGCAGCCTCGGGACTAGCGGGAGTCAGACCCAGTACTTC	TRBJ2-5	TRBD2	.	TRBV9
CAWSRGLDYEQYF	TGTGCCTGGAGCAGAGGGTTGGACTACGAGCAGTACTTC	TRBJ2-7	.	.	TRBV30
CASSEASGGDTQYF	TGTGCCAGCAGTGAAGCATCAGGGGGAGATACGCAGTATTTT	TRBJ2-3	TRBD1	.	TRBV2
CASSFQDTQYF	TGTGCCAGCAGTTTCCAAGATACGCAGTATTTT	TRBJ2-3	.	.	TRBV28
CASSFGQGRSNEQFF	TGTGCCAGCAGCTTCGGACAGGGAAGAAGCAATGAGCAGTTCTTC	TRBJ2-1	TRBD1	few	TRBV27
CAWTPPGAGANVLTF	TGTGCCTGGACCCCCCCGGGGGCCGGGGCCAACGTCCTGACTTTC	TRBJ2-6	.	.	TRBV30
CARTDAPHEKLFF	TGTGCCCGGACAGATGCTCCCCATGAAAAACTGTTTTTT	TRBJ1-4	.	.	TRBV30
CASSQTAGGGANVLTF	TGCGCCAGCAGCCAAACAGCGGGAGGAGGGGCCAACGTCCTGACTTTC	TRBJ2-6	TRBD2	.	TRBV4-3
CASRGTSGPYEQYF	TGTGCCAGCAGGGGGACTAGCGGCCCCTACGAGCAGTACTTC	TRBJ2-7	TRBD2	.	TRBV27
CASTSGPANTGELFF	TGTGCCAGTACTAGCGGGCCCGCGAACACCGGGGAGCTGTTTTTT	TRBJ2-2	TRBD2	.	TRBV19